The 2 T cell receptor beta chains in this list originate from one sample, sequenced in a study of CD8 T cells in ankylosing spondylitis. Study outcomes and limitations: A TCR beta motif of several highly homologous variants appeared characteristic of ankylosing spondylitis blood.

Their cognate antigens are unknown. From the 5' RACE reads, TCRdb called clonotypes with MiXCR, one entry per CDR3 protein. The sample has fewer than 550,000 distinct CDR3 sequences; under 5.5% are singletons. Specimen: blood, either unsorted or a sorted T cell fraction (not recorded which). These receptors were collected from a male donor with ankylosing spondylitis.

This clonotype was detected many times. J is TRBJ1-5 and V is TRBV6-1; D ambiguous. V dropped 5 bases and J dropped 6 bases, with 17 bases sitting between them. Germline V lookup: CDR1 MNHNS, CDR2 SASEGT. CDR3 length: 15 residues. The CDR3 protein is CASSPWTPEGQPQHF. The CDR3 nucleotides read TGTGCCAGCAGTCCATGGACCCCGGAGGGTCAGCCCCAGCATTTT.

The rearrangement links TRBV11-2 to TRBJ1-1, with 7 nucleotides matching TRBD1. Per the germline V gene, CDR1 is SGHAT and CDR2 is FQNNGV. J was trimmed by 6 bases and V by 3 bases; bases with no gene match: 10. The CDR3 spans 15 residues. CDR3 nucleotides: TGTGCCAGCAGCTTTCCTTCTTCAGGGGGTCCTGAAGCTTTCTTT. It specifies CASSFPSSGGPEAFF.